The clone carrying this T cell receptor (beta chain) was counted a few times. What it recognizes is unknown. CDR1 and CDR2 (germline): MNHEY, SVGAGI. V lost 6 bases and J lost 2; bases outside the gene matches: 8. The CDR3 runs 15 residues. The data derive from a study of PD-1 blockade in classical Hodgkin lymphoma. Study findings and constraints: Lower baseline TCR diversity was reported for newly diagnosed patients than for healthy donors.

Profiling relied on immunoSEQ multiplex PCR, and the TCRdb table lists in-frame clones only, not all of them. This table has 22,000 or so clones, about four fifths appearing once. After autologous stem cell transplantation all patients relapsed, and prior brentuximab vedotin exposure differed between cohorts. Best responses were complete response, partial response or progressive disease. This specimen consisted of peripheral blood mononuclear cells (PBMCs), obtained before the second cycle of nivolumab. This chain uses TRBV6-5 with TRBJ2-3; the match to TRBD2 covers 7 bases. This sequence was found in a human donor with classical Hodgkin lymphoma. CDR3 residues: CASRSVGGSTDTQYF. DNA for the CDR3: TGTGCCAGCAGGTCCGTCGGGGGGTCCACAGATACGCAGTATTTT.